This section outlines one TCR beta chain sequence together with its context. This CDR3 has 18 amino acids. Germline CDR1 reads LGHDT; CDR2 reads YNNKEL (reference sequence). Trimming removed 4 bases at V and 0 bases at J, with 16 bases between. Clones were read by immunoSEQ multiplex PCR, and TCRdb kept only the in-frame ones, dropping some. The sample shows about 11,000 clones, about 90% of them seen only once. The sample comes from a study of blood T cell repertoires in COVID-19. Study in general: T cells, B-cell-depleted T cells, or PBMCs provided the cDNA or gDNA that served as material.

Sequencing was performed on peripheral blood. The TCR was taken from a human donor in a cohort sampled during active COVID-19. This chain joins TRBV3-1 (or the pseudogene TRBV3-2) and TRBJ2-6; D gene ambiguous. The CDR3 is CASSPPGPGGSGANVLTF. CDR3 sequence (DNA): TGTGCCAGCAGCCCCCCGGGTCCCGGCGGCTCTGGGGCCAACGTCCTGACTTTC.